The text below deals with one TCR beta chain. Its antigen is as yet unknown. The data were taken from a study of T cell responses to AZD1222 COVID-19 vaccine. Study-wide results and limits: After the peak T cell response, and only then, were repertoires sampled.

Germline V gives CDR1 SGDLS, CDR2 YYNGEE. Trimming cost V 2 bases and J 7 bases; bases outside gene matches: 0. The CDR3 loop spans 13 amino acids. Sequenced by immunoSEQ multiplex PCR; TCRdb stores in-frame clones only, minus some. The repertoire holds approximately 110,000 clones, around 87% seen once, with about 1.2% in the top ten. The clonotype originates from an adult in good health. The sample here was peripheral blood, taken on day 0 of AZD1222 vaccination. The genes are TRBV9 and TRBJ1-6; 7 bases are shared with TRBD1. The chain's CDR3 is CASSVRGNSPLHF. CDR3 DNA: TGTGCCAGCAGCGTCAGGGGGAATTCACCCCTCCACTTT.